These 13 T cell receptor beta chains originate from one sample sequenced in a study of CD8+ T cells in alopecia areata. Indicated treatment: oral pan-JAK inhibitor, 5-10 mg twice daily. Investigators isolated RNA and reverse transcribed it into cDNA to act as the sequencing template. Profiled with immunoSEQ multiplex PCR; TCRdb holds only in-frame clones, not every one. The table has around 150,000 clones, around three fifths seen once. The material sequenced was CD4+ T cells sorted from blood, taken at week 24, from a patient treated with tofacitinib. The receptors originated from a human donor with alopecia areata.

The chain uses TRBV18 and TRBJ1-1; D gene uncertain. CDR1 and CDR2 (germline): KGHSH, LQKENI. V lost 0 bases and J lost 11, with 16 bases in between. The CDR3 covers 14 residues. CDR3 in amino acids: CASSPPMERWVAFF. CDR3 nucleotides: TGTGCCAGCTCACCACCGATGGAACGTTGGGTGGCTTTCTTT.

V is TRBV29-1 and J is TRBJ2-5, with D possibly being TRBD1 or TRBD2 (6 bases each). Germline V gene data show CDR1 as SQVTM and CDR2 as ANQGSEA. This CDR3 has 12 amino acids. V was cut by 7 bases and J by 7 bases, with 16 bases left in between. The CDR3 DNA reads TGCAGCGAGGGGGGACCGAAGGGGACCCAGTACTTC. Protein: CSEGGPKGTQYF.

The chain carries TRBV5-1 and TRBJ1-1; 8 positions match TRBD1. V shed 4 bases and J 1 base; nucleotides not matched to a gene: 3. CDR1 is SGHRS and CDR2 is YFSETQ in the germline V gene. This CDR3 has 14 amino acids. CDR3 residues: CASSMDRANTEAFF. The DNA for the CDR3 is TGCGCCAGCAGCATGGACAGGGCGAACACTGAAGCTTTCTTT.

CDR3 residues: CSVAVMGRKYTF. Here the CDR3 DNA reads TGCAGCGTTGCGGTCATGGGCAGAAAATACACCTTC. The chain carries TRBV29-1 and TRBJ1-2; D is ambiguous. This CDR3 has 12 residues. From germline, CDR1 is SQVTM and CDR2 ANQGSEA. V lost 4 bases to trimming and J lost 11 bases, with 17 bases between them.

This rearrangement joins TRBV30 to TRBJ1-1, with D maybe TRBD1 (6 bases). V lost 4 bases and J 8 bases, leaving 17 bases between the germline ends. This CDR3 has 13 residues. Per germline, CDR1 GTSNPN and CDR2 SVGIG (reference sequence). The CDR3 sequence: CAWKGQSPGEAFF. CDR3 bases: TGTGCCTGGAAAGGACAGTCCCCGGGGGAAGCTTTCTTT. Full variable domain (missing parts from reference TRBV30 and TRBJ1-1): SQTIHQWPATLVQPVGSPLSLECTVEGTSNPNLYWYRQAAGRGLQLLFYSVGIGQISSEVPQNLSASRPQDRQFILSSKKLLLSDSGFYLCAWKGQSPGEAFFGQGTRLTVV.

V gene TRBV29-1 combines with J gene TRBJ2-1; tentative D call: TRBD1 (6 bases). V lost 4 bases, J lost 7 bases, and 17 bases lay in between. The CDR3 is 14 amino acids. CDR1 is SQVTM, CDR2 ANQGSEA, per germline. The CDR3 DNA sequence: TGCAGCGTTGCTGGGACAACCAAAGGGAATGAGCAGTTCTTC. As protein: CSVAGTTKGNEQFF.

This clone was seen a few times. The chain is built from TRBV29-1 and TRBJ2-5; D unresolved. In germline, CDR1 is SQVTM, CDR2 ANQGSEA. This CDR3 contains 12 residues. Trimming stripped 4 bases from V and 5 bases from J, with 11 bases between. The CDR3 coding sequence is TGCAGCGTTGGTCCAGGAAGGGAGACCCAGTACTTC. Its translation is CSVGPGRETQYF.

The sample holds one count of this clone. The CDR3 region has the DNA TGTGCCAGCATAGTGAGACACACAGATACGCAGTATTTT. Amino acid sequence: CASIVRHTDTQYF. V is TRBV2 and J is TRBJ2-3; the D is unclear. The germline V gene encodes CDR1 SNHLY and CDR2 FYNNEI. This CDR3 region has 13 residues. V lost 7 bases and J 2 bases, leaving 10 bases between the germline ends. Supplemented by reference TRBV2 and TRBJ2-3, the full variable domain reads EPEVTQTPSHQVTQMGQEVILRCVPISNHLYFYWYRQILGQKVEFLVSFYNNEISEKSEIFDDQFSVERPDGSNFTLKIRSTKLEDSAMYFCASIVRHTDTQYFGPGTRLTVL.

This clone was detected only a few times. This CDR3 is also generated by other DNA sequences in the sample. The chain links TRBV7-9 to TRBJ2-5, with no clear D. V gave up 1 base and J gave up 5 bases, with 2 bases separating them. CDR1 is SEHNR, CDR2 FQNEAQ, per germline (reference sequence). CDR3 size: 11 residues. The DNA for the CDR3 is TGTGCCAGCAGCTTAGTGGAGACCCAGTACTTC. The encoded protein is CASSLVETQYF.

The genes are TRBV5-1 and TRBJ2-5, with 7 bases lining up with TRBD1. Losses at the gene ends were 1 base for V and 2 bases for J; bases not matched to a gene: 5. There are 15 residues in the CDR3. Germline CDR1 reads SGHRS; CDR2 reads YFSETQ. In nucleotides, the CDR3 is TGCGCCAGCAGCTTGTTCGGGACAGCTCAAGAGACCCAGTACTTC. It specifies CASSLFGTAQETQYF.

The chain uses TRBV5-4 and TRBJ2-3; the D call may be TRBD1 or TRBD2 (5 bases each). This CDR3 is built from 15 residues. Germline CDR1 and CDR2: SGHNT and YYREEE (reference sequence). Trimming removed 0 bases at V and 3 bases at J, with 11 bases between. The DNA of the CDR3 is TGTGCCAGCAGCTTGGTTGCAGGGAGTACAGATACGCAGTATTTT. It translates to CASSLVAGSTDTQYF. Filled out from reference TRBV5-4 and TRBJ2-3, the complete variable domain reads ETGVTQSPTHLIKTRGQQVTLRCSSQSGHNTVSWYQQALGQGPQFIFQYYREEENGRGNFPPRFSGLQFPNYSSELNVNALELDDSALYLCASSLVAGSTDTQYFGPGTRLTVL.

This chain joins TRBV21-1 and TRBJ1-2; the tabulated D call, TRBD1, remains unverified against the DNA. TRBV21-1 is flagged as a pseudogene. The CDR3 runs to 16 residues. The DNA for the CDR3 is TGTGCCAGCAGCAAAGCCCCAGGGGTCCCAACGAATGGCTACACCTTC. This sequence encodes CASSKAPGVPTNGYTF.

This chain uses TRBV29-1 with TRBJ1-2; D may be TRBD1 (5 bases). This CDR3 contains 14 residues. The V gene's germline CDR1 is SQVTM and CDR2 ANQGSEA. The ends were cut back, 1 base at V and 3 bases at J, with 12 bases in the middle. This CDR3 is CSVEVRGSDYGYTF. The CDR3 nucleotides read TGCAGCGTTGAAGTGCGGGGGAGCGACTATGGCTACACCTTC.